This T cell receptor (beta chain) was identified during a study of cytomegalovirus exposure and HLA in healthy donors. Study at large: In a later analysis, it was reported that the 110 or so validation repertoires had been produced on the same platform as the roughly 610 repertoires belonging to the first cohort. The study, taken as a whole, reports: It was confirmed in vitro that a few of the CMV-associated chains were specific for CMV antigens. Researchers counted 164 TCR beta chains as cytomegalovirus-associated.

Assay: immunoSEQ multiplex PCR; the TCRdb copy retains only in-frame clones and omits some. The sample consists of 60,000 to 75,000 clones, roughly 94% of them appearing once. This clone was recorded only once. Its specificity is unknown. Germline CDR1 is SEHNR and CDR2 is FQNEAQ (reference sequence). The CDR3 has 15 residues. V lost 5 bases, J lost 6 bases, and 10 bases stayed unmatched. Sequences were obtained from PBMCs. This clonotype was obtained from a woman under 30 in good health and CMV-seropositive. The chain combines TRBV7-9 with TRBJ2-1; TRBD1 matches 7 bases. The DNA for the CDR3 is TGTGCCAGCAGCACCCACAGGGGACGAAGCAATGAGCAGTTCTTC. It codes for CASSTHRGRSNEQFF.